This TCR beta chain was observed in a study of blood T cell repertoires in COVID-19 (dated by TCRdb to between 2020 and 2021). Some background on the complete study: Samples covering the acute and convalescent phases of COVID-19 were provided by collaborators in the United States, Italy and Spain. The repertoires were released in a freely available public database meant as a resource for research on the immune response to SARS-CoV-2. Where HLA class I and class II types were available, the types were taken from metadata supplied by the sample provider, not from assay-based typing. Deeply sampled blood TCRbeta repertoires from subjects exposed to, actively infected with, or recovered from COVID-19 were included in the dataset. A de-identified subject ID, COVID-19 status, age in years and sex were almost always included in the sample metadata. Samples were obtained from the ongoing ImmuneRACE study (first 160 participants) and from over 1,000 subjects provided by 6 global collaborators. The prospective study material was composed of cDNA or gDNA derived from T cells, B-cell-depleted T cells, or PBMCs.

About this clone: What antigen it recognizes has not been identified. The sample holds no much larger clone one base away, and base qualities are not on file.

Collaborating institutions collected whole blood in K2EDTA tubes following their own protocols. Collaborator samples were shipped for TCRbeta analysis as frozen whole blood, isolated PBMCs, or DNA extracted from either sample type. TCRbeta CDR3 regions were amplified from genomic DNA using the immunoSEQ Assay, a bias-controlled multiplex PCR. The original methods were these. Nucleated cell counts per sample were estimated from amplification of reference gene primers within the assay. Sequence reads were collapsed and filtered to measure the absolute abundance of every unique TCRbeta CDR3 rearrangement. For each sample, productive Simpson clonality was calculated as the square root of Simpson's diversity index across productive rearrangements. In its TCRdb copy, this immuneACCESS table keeps in-frame sequences only and misses some clones. Where compared with another copy, unresolved V genes explain less than half of these, and the others have no known cause. The D gene and trimming were derived from the DNA, and the V and J assignments and clone size from that table. Present in this sample are around 200,000 clones, around nine tenths of which were seen just once. The ten top clones hold around 3.5% of the sample.

Findings and caveats that apply to the study as a whole: The amount of clinical and demographic metadata varied by source and participant and was provided uncurated.

From the cysteine up to the phenylalanine, the CDR3 has a length of 16 residues. Kept here is only the CDR3 DNA, which spans 48 bases and is read in frame from base 1. Germline trimming: 1 base from V, 5 bases from J; junction bases outside gene matches: 7. CDR1 and CDR2 (MNHNS, SASEGT) derive from the germline V gene. The V gene is TRBV6-1 and the J gene is TRBJ2-5, with TRBD2 matching 10 junction bases. The receptor was isolated from a man aged 65 to 79 with acute or convalescent COVID-19. Sequencing input: peripheral blood. The CDR3 has the sequence CASSEVLAGVGETQYF. The nucleotides are TGTGCCAGCAGTGAAGTTCTAGCGGGGGTCGGGGAGACCCAGTACTTC.